What follows are 9 T cell receptor beta chains derived from one specimen sequenced in a study of T cell responses to AZD1222 COVID-19 vaccine. TCRdb's copy holds only in-frame clones and misses some; the assay was immunoSEQ multiplex PCR. The data hold fewer than 110,000 clones, with about 90% observed a single time. Specimen: peripheral blood, collected on day 0 of AZD1222 vaccination. These receptors originate from an adult in good health.

This chain links TRBV7-7 with TRBJ2-1; D is possibly TRBD1 (6 bases). Trimming left V 5 bases short and J 4 bases short, with 15 bases between. This CDR3 is 15 amino acids long. Germline CDR1 is SSHAT and CDR2 is FNYEAQ (reference sequence). CDR3 DNA sequence: TGTGCCAGCAGCCAAACAGGGAATAGTTACAATGAGCAGTTCTTC. Encoded protein: CASSQTGNSYNEQFF.

The CDR3 sequence is CATTGGGGYTF. The DNA of the CDR3 is TGTGCCACCACGGGGGGTGGTGGCTACACCTTC. The chain carries TRBV3-1 (or the pseudogene TRBV3-2) and TRBJ1-2, with D possibly matching TRBD1 (5 bases). V lost 10 bases and J lost 7, with 13 bases in between. The CDR3 is made up of 11 amino acids. The V gene's germline CDR1 is LGHDT and CDR2 YNNKEL (reference sequence).

V is TRBV5-1 and J is TRBJ2-7; D not resolved. CDR1 SGHRS and CDR2 YFSETQ come from the germline V gene. V was shortened by 9 bases and J by 5 bases, with 12 bases between the two germline ends. The CDR3 spans 11 residues. CDR3: CATPSRDEQYF. DNA of the CDR3: TGCGCCACCCCAAGTAGGGACGAGCAGTACTTC.

The rearrangement joins TRBV30 to TRBJ1-2; no clear D gene. This CDR3 has 14 residues. Trimming took 2 bases from V and 4 from J, leaving 14 bases between them. Germline CDR1 and CDR2: GTSNPN and SVGIG (reference sequence). CDR3 in DNA: TGTGCCTGGAGTATCGGGAGTTTCGCCTATGGCTACACCTTC. Translation: CAWSIGSFAYGYTF.

The gene calls are TRBV18 and TRBJ1-2, with 9 bases aligning to TRBD1. This CDR3 has 14 residues. With 2 bases clipped from V and 8 bases from J, the junction kept 6 bases outside the gene matches. The germline V gene encodes CDR1 KGHSH and CDR2 LQKENI. CDR3 protein: CASSPTTGGWGYTF. The CDR3 region has the DNA TGTGCCAGCTCACCAACGACAGGGGGATGGGGCTACACCTTC.

V gene TRBV6-1 combines with J gene TRBJ1-5, with unresolved D. From germline, CDR1 is MNHNS and CDR2 SASEGT. The CDR3 extends over 12 amino acids. The V end lost 1 base, the J end lost 9 bases, and 7 bases lay between the germline ends. For the CDR3, the DNA is TGTGCCAGCAGTGAAGGGGCTCGGCCCCAGCATTTT. Translating it yields CASSEGARPQHF.

V gene TRBV4-1 combines with J gene TRBJ1-2; 7 nucleotides agree with TRBD1. Trimming at V came to 1 base and at J to 3 bases, leaving 14 bases not matched to a gene. The CDR3 has 18 residues. CDR1 is MGHRA, CDR2 YSYEKL, per germline. The CDR3 DNA reads as TGCGCCAGCAGCCAAGGGCCTACCGGATTCAGGGGGGACTATGGCTACACCTTC. This encodes CASSQGPTGFRGDYGYTF.

The V and J genes are TRBV18 and TRBJ2-7; 7 bases agree with TRBD1. V was clipped by 0 bases and J by 7 bases; unmatched bases: 3. The CDR3 spans 13 residues. Germline V gene lookup returns CDR1 KGHSH and CDR2 LQKENI. The CDR3 spells CASSPPTGREQYF. In nucleotides, the CDR3 is TGTGCCAGCTCACCACCGACAGGGCGGGAGCAGTACTTC.

This chain uses TRBV6-5 with TRBJ1-1; perhaps TRBD1 as D (5 bases). Looked up from germline, CDR1 is MNHEY and CDR2 is SVGAGI. This CDR3 comprises 13 residues. With 10 bases removed from V and 5 bases from J, the gap between germline ends came to 17 bases. The CDR3 DNA reads as TGTGCCACCACGGGGGAGGGGAAAACTGAAGCTTTCTTT. This translates into CATTGEGKTEAFF.